What follows is one TCR beta chain and its context. Antigen unknown. The entry originates in a study of cytomegalovirus exposure and HLA in healthy donors. For the study at large: Earlier findings included about 120 million unique TCR beta sequences obtained from 150 million to 200 million T cells. Study results and limitations: Most TCR sequences were uncommon, yet certain public TCRs appeared in many donors. Reported performance of the classifier showed diagnosis of cytomegalovirus status with high specificity and sensitivity. Being productive about 90% or about 30% of the time was typical of most TCR beta V segments in an earlier analysis.

Vbeta (60) and Jbeta (13) primers were used in the PCR. Repertoires were generated with immunoSEQ multiplex PCR, while TCRdb's copy carries only in-frame clones and drops some. The table lists approximately 160,000 clones, roughly 70% of them singletons. This receptor was taken from a woman aged 45-59 years in good health and CMV-seropositive. The material sequenced was PBMCs.

DNA for the CDR3: TGCGCCAGCAGCCAAGATGGTCGCGGCTATGGCTACACCTTC. It yields the protein CASSQDGRGYGYTF. The chain carries TRBV4-1 and TRBJ1-2; D unclear. The CDR3 is 14 residues long. Germline CDR1 and CDR2: MGHRA and YSYEKL. Trimming removed 0 bases from V and 4 bases from J, with 9 bases in between.